A single sample is the source of the 30 T cell receptor beta chains below, sequenced in a study of blood T cell repertoires in COVID-19. Profiled with immunoSEQ multiplex PCR; TCRdb holds only in-frame clones, not every one. The table shows some 170,000 clones, with 85% occurring only once. Material for sequencing was peripheral blood. The receptors were sampled from a middle-aged man with acute or convalescent COVID-19.

The chain links TRBV28 to TRBJ1-1; tentative D call: TRBD1 (5 bases). This CDR3 has 16 residues. V was cut by 2 bases and J by 1 base, with 14 bases left in between. CDR1 is MDHEN and CDR2 is SYDVKM in the germline V gene. CDR3 protein: CASSLGTQTENTEAFF. The CDR3 DNA follows: TGTGCCAGCAGTTTAGGCACTCAGACAGAGAACACTGAAGCTTTCTTT.

V usage is TRBV15 and J usage is TRBJ2-1; TRBD2 agrees at 10 bases. The CDR3 loop spans 17 amino acids. The V segment lost 0 bases and the J segment 15 bases; nucleotides outside the gene matches: 17. Germline lookup yields CDR1 LNHNV and CDR2 YYDKDF (reference sequence). The CDR3 DNA sequence: TGTGCCACCAGCAGAGATCTAGAGATAGCGGGGGGCCCCGGTCGGTTCTTC. Encoded protein: CATSRDLEIAGGPGRFF.

The genes are TRBV27 and TRBJ2-7; TRBD1 matches at 7 bases. The length of the CDR3 is 12 residues. Trimming removed 9 bases from V and 3 bases from J; junction bases left unmatched: 5. Germline V gene data show CDR1 as MNHEY and CDR2 as SMNVEV (reference sequence). CDR3 sequence (DNA): TGTGCCAGTAGACAGGGCTTCTACGAGCAGTACTTC. This translates into CASRQGFYEQYF.

The CDR3 region has the DNA TGTGCCTGGAGTGGATCGTGGGGGGATAACTATGGCTACACCTTC. Protein product: CAWSGSWGDNYGYTF. This sequence joins TRBV30 and TRBJ1-2; TRBD1 is a possible D gene (5 bases). V lost 1 base and J lost 1, with 13 bases in between. Germline-derived CDR1 and CDR2 are GTSNPN and SVGIG (reference sequence). CDR3 length: 15 residues.

The V and J genes are TRBV11-1 and TRBJ2-1; no clear D. CDR1 and CDR2 from the germline V gene are SGHAT and FQDESV (reference sequence). The CDR3 loop spans 12 amino acids. V lost 4 bases to trimming and J lost 4 bases, with 5 bases between them. The CDR3 is CASSSLYNEQFF. The CDR3 DNA follows: TGTGCCAGCAGCTCCCTATACAATGAGCAGTTCTTC.

J is TRBJ2-2 and V is TRBV6-5; D might be TRBD1 (5 bases). V was pared by 8 bases and J by 1 base, with 8 bases between. The CDR3 totals 13 residues. Germline assignment: CDR1 MNHEY and CDR2 SVGAGI. CDR3 sequence: CASQGRNTGELFF. The CDR3 DNA reads as TGTGCCAGCCAGGGTCGGAACACCGGGGAGCTGTTTTTT.

The gene calls are TRBV11-2 and TRBJ1-4; 8 bases are shared with TRBD1. Germline values: CDR1 SGHAT, CDR2 FQNNGV. V lost 5 bases to trimming and J lost 13 bases; unmatched junction nucleotides: 18. The CDR3 extends over 16 amino acids. Here the CDR3 reads CASSHIRDRTPWGLFF. DNA for the CDR3: TGTGCCAGCAGCCATATCCGGGACAGGACCCCATGGGGACTGTTTTTT.

J is TRBJ2-1 and V is TRBV12-2; TRBD1 is taken as the D call from the table, unchecked against the DNA. TRBV12-2 is marked as a pseudogene. The CDR3 is made up of 16 amino acids. This chain's CDR3 is CASRFSEGTGYNEQFF. The CDR3 nucleotides read TGTGCAAGTCGCTTCAGTGAGGGGACAGGGTACAATGAGCAGTTCTTC.

The chain carries TRBV11-2 and TRBJ1-6; 7 bases line up with TRBD1. Germline V CDR1 and CDR2: SGHAT, FQNNGV. The CDR3 contains 18 residues. The ends lost 3 bases at V and 0 bases at J; junction bases unmatched: 8. CDR3 loop: CASSFGTAFSSYNSPLHF. DNA for the CDR3: TGTGCCAGCAGCTTCGGGACAGCTTTTAGCTCCTATAATTCACCCCTCCACTTT.

V is TRBV19 and J is TRBJ2-3; D is possibly TRBD1 (5 bases). The ends were cut back, 5 bases at V and 4 bases at J, with 13 bases in the middle. The CDR3 has 14 amino acids. Germline loops: CDR1 LNHDA, CDR2 SQIVND (reference sequence). The CDR3 sequence: CASSLQGPADTQYF. The CDR3 coding sequence is TGTGCCAGTAGTCTGCAGGGCCCCGCAGATACGCAGTATTTT. Based on the CDR3 plus reference TRBV19 and TRBJ2-3, the full variable domain is DGGITQSPKYLFRKEGQNVTLSCEQNLNHDAMYWYRQDPGQGLRLIYYSQIVNDFQKGDIAEGYSVSREKKESFPLTVTSAQKNPTAFYLCASSLQGPADTQYFGPGTRLTVL.

This CDR3 reads CASSLGVAGDTQYF. The CDR3 DNA reads TGTGCCAGCAGCTTAGGAGTGGCGGGGGATACGCAGTATTTT. The chain is built from TRBV7-9 and TRBJ2-3; perhaps TRBD2 as D (6 bases). Germline values: CDR1 SEHNR, CDR2 FQNEAQ (reference sequence). This CDR3 spans 14 amino acids. V lost 1 base and J lost 6, with 11 bases in between.

The rearrangement uses TRBV12-3 or TRBV12-4 and TRBJ1-3, with 7 bases matching TRBD1. CDR3 length: 13 residues. The junction had 3 bases not matched to a gene; V was cut back by 6 bases and J by 4 bases. The CDR3 region has the DNA TGTGCCAGCAGACCGGGACAGGGAAACACCATATATTTT. Translated, it gives CASRPGQGNTIYF.

V usage is TRBV5-1 and J usage is TRBJ1-1; a weak D match, TRBD1 (5 bases). Germline values: CDR1 SGHRS, CDR2 YFSETQ. Trimming took 4 bases from V and 6 from J, leaving 22 bases between them. The CDR3 consists of 16 residues. CDR3 DNA sequence: TGCGCCAGCAGCGACCGGGGAGGGACCATCTTGTCTGAAGCTTTCTTT. Translating gives CASSDRGGTILSEAFF. The complete variable domain, with remaining parts taken from reference TRBV5-1 and TRBJ1-1, reads KAGVTQTPRYLIKTRGQQVTLSCSPISGHRSVSWYQQTPGQGLQFLFEYFSETQRNKGNFPGRFSGRQFSNSRSEMNVSTLELGDSALYLCASSDRGGTILSEAFFGQGTRLTVV.

J is TRBJ2-3 and V is TRBV14; TRBD2 agrees at 11 bases. After removal of 4 bases from V and 3 bases from J, the junction contained 6 bases not matched to a gene. There are 16 residues in the CDR3. Germline V gene sequence: CDR1 SGHDN, CDR2 FVKESK. The CDR3 bases are TGTGCCAGCAGCCTCGACGGGACTAGCGGTACAGATACGCAGTATTTT. This gives the protein CASSLDGTSGTDTQYF.

This rearrangement joins TRBV7-9 to TRBJ1-2; D is unresolved. Trimming took off 2 bases at V and 8 bases at J, with 15 bases between the two ends. This CDR3 is built from 14 residues. Germline V gives CDR1 SEHNR, CDR2 FQNEAQ (reference sequence). The CDR3 is CASSLLLGIGGYTF. The CDR3 DNA follows: TGTGCCAGCAGCTTACTGCTCGGGATAGGCGGCTACACCTTC.

The chain recombines TRBV27 with TRBJ2-7, with TRBD1 matching 7 bases. Germline V lookup: CDR1 MNHEY, CDR2 SMNVEV (reference sequence). J lost 0 bases, V lost 5 bases, and 7 bases had no gene match. The CDR3 is made up of 15 amino acids. CDR3 region: CASSPTGILSYEQYF. The CDR3 region has the DNA TGTGCCAGCAGTCCGACAGGGATCCTCTCCTACGAGCAGTACTTC.

The gene calls are TRBV18 and TRBJ1-2; no clear D gene. V lost 3 bases and J 3 bases, leaving 8 bases between the germline ends. The CDR3 runs 13 residues. Germline V gene lookup returns CDR1 KGHSH and CDR2 LQKENI. This CDR3 reads CASSPPADYGYTF. CDR3 nucleotide sequence: TGTGCCAGCTCACCCCCCGCGGACTATGGCTACACCTTC.

This chain joins TRBV30 and TRBJ1-2, with D unresolved. Trimming pared 2 bases from V and 8 bases from J, leaving 12 bases between. The germline V gene encodes CDR1 GTSNPN and CDR2 SVGIG (reference sequence). This CDR3 spans 12 amino acids. In DNA form, the CDR3 reads TGTGCCTGGAGTTTCAACATGGGCGGCTACACCTTC. Translating gives CAWSFNMGGYTF.

The J gene is TRBJ2-2, the V gene TRBV7-8; 8 nucleotides align to TRBD1. Germline values: CDR1 SGHVS, CDR2 FQNEAQ. This CDR3 region has 17 residues. The V gene end was trimmed by 5 bases and the J gene end by 1 base; junction bases not matched to a gene: 9. The CDR3 nucleotides are TGTGCCAGCAGCCAGACCGCCGGGACAGGGAACACCGGGGAGCTGTTTTTT. It translates to CASSQTAGTGNTGELFF.

V and J are TRBV2 and TRBJ1-1, with 9 bases matching TRBD1. The CDR3 is made up of 15 amino acids. V shed 5 bases and J 2 bases; nucleotides not matched to a gene: 6. Looked up from germline, CDR1 is SNHLY and CDR2 is FYNNEI. Here the CDR3 reads CASSLTGQGNTEAFF. As DNA, the CDR3 is TGTGCCAGCAGTCTTACGGGACAGGGTAACACTGAAGCTTTCTTT.

V gene TRBV2 combines with J gene TRBJ1-6; D unresolved. The germline gives CDR1 SNHLY, CDR2 FYNNEI. V was clipped by 1 base and J by 7 bases, with 8 bases between them. This CDR3 comprises 14 residues. CDR3 loop: CASSEDSFNSPLHF. Here the CDR3 DNA reads TGTGCCAGCAGTGAAGACAGCTTCAATTCACCCCTCCACTTT.

This clone was seen just once. V usage is TRBV2 and J usage is TRBJ1-1; 7 bases match TRBD1. The CDR3 consists of 13 residues. Germline V gene data show CDR1 as SNHLY and CDR2 as FYNNEI. V dropped 11 bases and J dropped 2; count of bases not matched to a gene: 8. CDR3 sequence: CAGDRDSNTEAFF. CDR3 DNA: TGTGCCGGAGATAGGGACAGCAACACTGAAGCTTTCTTT.

The rearrangement links TRBV5-6 to TRBJ1-2, with 10 nucleotides matching TRBD1. Germline V gene sequence: CDR1 SGHDT, CDR2 YYEEEE. V lost 5 bases and J lost 8; bases outside the gene matches: 9. CDR3 length: 14 amino acids. The CDR3 reads CASRPGTGVEGYTF. In DNA form, the CDR3 reads TGTGCCAGCAGACCCGGGACAGGGGTAGAAGGCTACACCTTC. Based on the CDR3 plus reference TRBV5-6 and TRBJ1-2, the full variable domain is DAGVTQSPTHLIKTRGQQVTLRCSPKSGHDTVSWYQQALGQGPQFIFQYYEEEERQRGNFPDRFSGHQFPNYSSELNVNALLLGDSALYLCASRPGTGVEGYTFGSGTRLTVV.

The V call is TRBV25-1, the J call TRBJ1-1; D might be TRBD1 (6 bases). The CDR3 is made up of 13 amino acids. Germline CDR1 and CDR2: MGHDK and SYGVNS. Trimming stripped 6 bases from V and 1 base from J, with 9 bases between. The CDR3 region is CASSLTGNTEAFF. The CDR3 DNA sequence: TGTGCCAGCAGCTTGACAGGGAACACTGAAGCTTTCTTT.

The rearrangement joins TRBV27 to TRBJ1-1; D possibly corresponds to TRBD1 (5 bases). With 0 bases removed from V and 8 bases from J, the gap between germline ends came to 7 bases. Germline V gives CDR1 MNHEY, CDR2 SMNVEV (reference sequence). The CDR3 loop spans 12 amino acids. The CDR3 loop reads CASSLSEGEAFF. In DNA form, the CDR3 reads TGTGCCAGCAGTTTATCGGAGGGGGAAGCTTTCTTT.

This chain joins TRBV30 and TRBJ2-2; TRBD2 matches 8 bases. The CDR3 is made up of 15 amino acids. Germline V lookup: CDR1 GTSNPN, CDR2 SVGIG (reference sequence). V gave up 3 bases and J gave up 2 bases; unmatched junction bases: 5. This chain's CDR3 is CAWSGRGGNTGELFF. The DNA for the CDR3 is TGTGCCTGGAGCGGCCGGGGGGGCAACACCGGGGAGCTGTTTTTT.

The chain recombines TRBV3-1 (or the pseudogene TRBV3-2) with TRBJ1-1, with a possible D match to TRBD1 (6 bases). Germline V gene lookup returns CDR1 LGHDT and CDR2 YNNKEL (reference sequence). The CDR3 sequence is 15 residues long. V lost 2 bases to trimming and J lost 1 base, with 11 bases between them. CDR3 protein: CASSQQGSWNTEAFF. The CDR3 DNA reads TGTGCCAGCAGCCAACAGGGGAGTTGGAACACTGAAGCTTTCTTT.

The chain joins TRBV6-1 to TRBJ1-6; 7 positions match TRBD1. Germline V gives CDR1 MNHNS, CDR2 SASEGT. This CDR3 comprises 15 residues. The J segment lost 6 bases and the V segment lost 3 bases, leaving 5 bases of the junction unmatched. CDR3 loop: CASSDTGASNSPLHF. The CDR3, as DNA: TGTGCCAGCAGTGATACAGGGGCATCTAATTCACCCCTCCACTTT.

This chain joins TRBV6-4 and TRBJ1-5; no definite D call. Germline loops: CDR1 MRHNA, CDR2 SNTAGT. CDR3 length: 13 amino acids. V lost 2 bases and J lost 7, with 9 bases in between. The CDR3 reads CASSDGSGQPQHF. The CDR3 bases are TGTGCCAGCAGTGACGGGAGTGGCCAGCCCCAGCATTTT.

As DNA, the CDR3 is TGTGCCACCAGTGATTCACCCAGGGCCGGCTCCTACAATGAGCAGTTCTTC. Encoded protein: CATSDSPRAGSYNEQFF. J is TRBJ2-1 and V is TRBV24-1, with D perhaps matching TRBD1 (5 bases). Trimming shortened V by 2 bases and J by 0 bases, and 13 bases separated the two germline ends. Germline V gene sequence: CDR1 KGHDR, CDR2 SFDVKD. The CDR3 extends over 17 amino acids.